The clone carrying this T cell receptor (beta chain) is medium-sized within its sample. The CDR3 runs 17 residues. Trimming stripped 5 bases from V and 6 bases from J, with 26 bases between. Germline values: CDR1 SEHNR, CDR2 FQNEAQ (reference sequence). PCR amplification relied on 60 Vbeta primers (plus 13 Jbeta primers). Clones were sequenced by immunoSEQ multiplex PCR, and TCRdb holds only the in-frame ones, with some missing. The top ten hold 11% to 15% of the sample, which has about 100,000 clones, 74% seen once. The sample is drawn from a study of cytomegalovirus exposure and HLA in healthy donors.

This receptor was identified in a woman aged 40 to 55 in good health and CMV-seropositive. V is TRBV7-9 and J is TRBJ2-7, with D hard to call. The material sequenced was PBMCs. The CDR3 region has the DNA TGTGCCAGCAGCCCCCCTGTCAGCTACCCGGGTAGCCTCGAGCAGTACTTC. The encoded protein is CASSPPVSYPGSLEQYF. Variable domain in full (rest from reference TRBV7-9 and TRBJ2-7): DTGVSQNPRHKITKRGQNVTFRCDPISEHNRLYWYRQTLGQGPEFLTYFQNEAQLEKSRLLSDRFSAERPKGSFSTLEIQRTEQGDSAMYLCASSPPVSYPGSLEQYFGPGTRLTVT.